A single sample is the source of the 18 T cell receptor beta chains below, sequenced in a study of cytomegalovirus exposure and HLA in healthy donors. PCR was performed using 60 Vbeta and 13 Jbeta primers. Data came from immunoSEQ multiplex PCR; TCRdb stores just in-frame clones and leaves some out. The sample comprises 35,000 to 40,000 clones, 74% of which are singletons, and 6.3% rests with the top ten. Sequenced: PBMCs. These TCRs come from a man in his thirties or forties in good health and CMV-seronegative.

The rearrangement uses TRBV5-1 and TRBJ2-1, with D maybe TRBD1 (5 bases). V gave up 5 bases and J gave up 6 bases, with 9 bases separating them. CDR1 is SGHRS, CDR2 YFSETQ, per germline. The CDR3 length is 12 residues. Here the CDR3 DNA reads TGCGCCAGCAGGCGTCAGGGCAATGAGCAGTTCTTC. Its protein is CASRRQGNEQFF.

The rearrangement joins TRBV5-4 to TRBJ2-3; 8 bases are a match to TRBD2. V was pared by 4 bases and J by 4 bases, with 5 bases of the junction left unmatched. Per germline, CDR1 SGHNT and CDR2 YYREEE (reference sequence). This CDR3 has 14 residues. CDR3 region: CASSQGLAPDTQYF. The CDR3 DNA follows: TGTGCCAGCAGCCAAGGACTAGCCCCAGATACGCAGTATTTT.

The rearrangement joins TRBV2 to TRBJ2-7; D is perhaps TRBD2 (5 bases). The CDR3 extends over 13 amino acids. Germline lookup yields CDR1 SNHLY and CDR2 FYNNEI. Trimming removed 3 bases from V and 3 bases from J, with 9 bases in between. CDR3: CASSETTYYEQYF. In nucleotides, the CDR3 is TGTGCCAGCAGTGAGACTACGTACTACGAGCAGTACTTC. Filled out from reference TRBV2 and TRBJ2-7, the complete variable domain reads EPEVTQTPSHQVTQMGQEVILRCVPISNHLYFYWYRQILGQKVEFLVSFYNNEISEKSEIFDDQFSVERPDGSNFTLKIRSTKLEDSAMYFCASSETTYYEQYFGPGTRLTVT.

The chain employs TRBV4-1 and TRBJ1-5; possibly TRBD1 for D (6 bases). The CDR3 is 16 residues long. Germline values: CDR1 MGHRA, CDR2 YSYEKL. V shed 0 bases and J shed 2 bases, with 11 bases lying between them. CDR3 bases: TGCGCCAGCAGCCAAGATGAACAGGGTGGCAATCAGCCCCAGCATTTT. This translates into CASSQDEQGGNQPQHF.

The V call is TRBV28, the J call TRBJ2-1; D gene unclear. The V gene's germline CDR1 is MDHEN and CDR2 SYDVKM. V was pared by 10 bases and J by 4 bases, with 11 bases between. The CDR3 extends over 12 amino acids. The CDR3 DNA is TGTGCCACCCACCTACTATACAATGAGCAGTTCTTC. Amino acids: CATHLLYNEQFF.

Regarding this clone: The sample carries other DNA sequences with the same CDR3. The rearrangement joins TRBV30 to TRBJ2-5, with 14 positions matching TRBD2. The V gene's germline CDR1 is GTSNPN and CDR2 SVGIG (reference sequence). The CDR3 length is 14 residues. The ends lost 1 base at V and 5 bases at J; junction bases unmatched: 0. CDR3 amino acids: CAWSGLAGGETQYF. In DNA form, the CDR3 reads TGTGCCTGGAGTGGACTAGCGGGAGGGGAGACCCAGTACTTC.

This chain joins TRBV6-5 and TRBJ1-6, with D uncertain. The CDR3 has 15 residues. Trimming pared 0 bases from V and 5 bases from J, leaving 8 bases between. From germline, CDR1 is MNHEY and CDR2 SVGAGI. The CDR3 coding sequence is TGTGCCAGCAGTTACTCGTCCCAGGATAATTCACCCCTCCACTTT. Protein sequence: CASSYSSQDNSPLHF.

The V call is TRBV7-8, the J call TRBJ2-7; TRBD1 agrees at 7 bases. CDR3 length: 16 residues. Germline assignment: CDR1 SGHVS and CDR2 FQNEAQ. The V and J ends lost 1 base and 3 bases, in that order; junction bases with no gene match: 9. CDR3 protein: CASSLVRAGGVYEQYF. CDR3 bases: TGTGCCAGCAGCTTAGTTCGGGCAGGGGGTGTCTACGAGCAGTACTTC.

This chain's CDR3 is CASSLAGGPSNEQFF. DNA for the CDR3: TGTGCCAGCTCCCTAGCGGGGGGGCCCTCGAATGAGCAGTTCTTC. The V gene is TRBV18, the J gene TRBJ2-1; 12 positions agree with TRBD2. CDR3 length equals 15 residues. Losses at the gene ends were 6 bases for V and 7 bases for J; bases not matched to a gene: 7. Germline assignment: CDR1 KGHSH and CDR2 LQKENI.

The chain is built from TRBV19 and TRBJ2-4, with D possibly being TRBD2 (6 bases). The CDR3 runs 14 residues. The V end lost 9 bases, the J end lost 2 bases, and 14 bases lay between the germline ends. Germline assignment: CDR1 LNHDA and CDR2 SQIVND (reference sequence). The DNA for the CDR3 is TGTGCCAGCGCGGAGGGCGGATCCAAAAACATTCAGTACTTC. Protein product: CASAEGGSKNIQYF.

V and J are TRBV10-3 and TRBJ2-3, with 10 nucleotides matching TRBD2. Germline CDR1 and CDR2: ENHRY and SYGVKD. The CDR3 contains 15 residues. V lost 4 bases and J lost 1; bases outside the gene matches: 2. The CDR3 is CAISVLAGGTDTQYF. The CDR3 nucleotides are TGTGCCATCAGTGTCCTAGCGGGGGGCACAGATACGCAGTATTTT.

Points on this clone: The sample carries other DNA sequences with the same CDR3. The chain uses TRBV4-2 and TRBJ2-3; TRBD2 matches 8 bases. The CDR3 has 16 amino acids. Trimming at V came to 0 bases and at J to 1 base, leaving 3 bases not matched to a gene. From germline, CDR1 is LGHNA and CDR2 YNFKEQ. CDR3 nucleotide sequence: TGTGCCAGCAGCCAAGATTTACTAGCGGGCACAGATACGCAGTATTTT. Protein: CASSQDLLAGTDTQYF.

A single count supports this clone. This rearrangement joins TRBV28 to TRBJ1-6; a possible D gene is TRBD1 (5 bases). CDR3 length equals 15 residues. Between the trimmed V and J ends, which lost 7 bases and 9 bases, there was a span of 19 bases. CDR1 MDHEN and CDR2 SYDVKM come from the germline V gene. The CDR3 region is CASIHPDGGLSPLHF. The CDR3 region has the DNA TGTGCCAGCATTCACCCGGACGGGGGTCTTTCACCCCTCCACTTT. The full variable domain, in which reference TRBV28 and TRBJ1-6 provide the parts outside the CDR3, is DVKVTQSSRYLVKRTGEKVFLECVQDMDHENMFWYRQDPGLGLRLIYFSYDVKMKEKGDIPEGYSVSREKKERFSLILESASTNQTSMYLCASIHPDGGLSPLHFGNGTRLTVT.

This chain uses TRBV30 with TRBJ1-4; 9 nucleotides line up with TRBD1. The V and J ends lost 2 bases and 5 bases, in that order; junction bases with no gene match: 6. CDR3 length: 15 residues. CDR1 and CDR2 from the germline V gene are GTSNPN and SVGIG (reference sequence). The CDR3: CAWSSLDRGNEKLFF. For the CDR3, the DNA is TGTGCCTGGAGTTCCTTGGACAGGGGCAATGAAAAACTGTTTTTT.

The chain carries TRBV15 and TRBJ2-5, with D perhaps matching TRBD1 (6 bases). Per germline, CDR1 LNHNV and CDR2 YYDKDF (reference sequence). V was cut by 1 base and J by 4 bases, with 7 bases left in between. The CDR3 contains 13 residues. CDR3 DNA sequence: TGTGCCACCAGCAGAGGCAGGGGAGAGACCCAGTACTTC. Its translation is CATSRGRGETQYF.

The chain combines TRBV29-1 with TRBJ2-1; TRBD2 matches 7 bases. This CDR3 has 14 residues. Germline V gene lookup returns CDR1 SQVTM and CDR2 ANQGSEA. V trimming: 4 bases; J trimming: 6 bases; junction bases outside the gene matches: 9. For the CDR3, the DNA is TGCAGCGTTGGTTGGCTAGCGGCAGGCAATGAGCAGTTCTTC. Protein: CSVGWLAAGNEQFF.

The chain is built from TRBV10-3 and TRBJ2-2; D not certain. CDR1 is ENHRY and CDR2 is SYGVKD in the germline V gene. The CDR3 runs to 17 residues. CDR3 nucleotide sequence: TGTGCTTCCGGGTCCTTTGGCGCCTCGGCGAACACCGGGGAGCTGTTTTTT. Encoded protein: CASGSFGASANTGELFF.

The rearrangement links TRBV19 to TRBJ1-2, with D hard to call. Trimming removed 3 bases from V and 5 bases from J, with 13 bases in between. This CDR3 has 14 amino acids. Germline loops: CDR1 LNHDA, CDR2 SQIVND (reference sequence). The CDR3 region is CASSMAGSRYGYTF. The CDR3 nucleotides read TGTGCCAGTAGTATGGCGGGGTCTCGGTATGGCTACACCTTC.